A single sample is the source of the 17 T cell receptor beta chains below, sequenced in a study of early stage breast cancer tumors. The assay was immunoSEQ multiplex PCR, and TCRdb's table has in-frame clones only and misses some. The repertoire holds about 30,000 clones, with approximately 72% as singletons. The sequenced material came from blood. These receptors were obtained from a person aged 45 to 59 with breast cancer.

This clone has a handful of counts. This chain connects TRBV6-5 to TRBJ2-7, with no clear D. The V gene's germline CDR1 is MNHEY and CDR2 SVGAGI. This CDR3 has 13 amino acids. Trimming took 6 bases from V and 3 from J, leaving 12 bases between them. CDR3 region: CASSTQLGYEQYF. The CDR3 bases are TGTGCCAGCAGCACCCAGTTAGGCTACGAGCAGTACTTC.

This clone was picked up a small number of times. The chain couples TRBV2 to TRBJ1-5; 7 bases align to TRBD1. The V gene end was trimmed by 6 bases and the J gene end by 3 bases; junction bases not matched to a gene: 5. From germline, CDR1 is SNHLY and CDR2 FYNNEI. The CDR3 has 14 amino acids. The chain's CDR3 is CASSQGVYNQPQHF. CDR3 coding DNA: TGTGCCAGCAGCCAGGGGGTTTACAATCAGCCCCAGCATTTT.

The genes are TRBV7-3 and TRBJ1-5; D is unclear. The CDR3 spans 14 residues. The V gene lost 2 bases and the J gene lost 5 bases, with 10 bases spanning the gap. Germline V CDR1 and CDR2: SGHTA, FQGTGA. The CDR3 protein is CASSLVLGHQPQHF. The CDR3 nucleotides read TGTGCCAGCAGCTTAGTTCTGGGTCATCAGCCCCAGCATTTT.

This clone came up a few times. The chain couples TRBV5-1 to TRBJ2-7; 7 bases align to TRBD2. With 0 bases clipped from V and 0 bases from J, the junction kept 3 bases outside the gene matches. This CDR3 comprises 15 residues. Germline V gives CDR1 SGHRS, CDR2 YFSETQ. CDR3 sequence (DNA): TGCGCCAGCAGCTTGGCGGCTAGCGGCTCCTACGAGCAGTACTTC. It specifies CASSLAASGSYEQYF.

A single count supports this clone. V is TRBV30 and J is TRBJ2-3; the match to TRBD2 covers 13 bases. The germline CDR1 and CDR2 sequences are GTSNPN and SVGIG (reference sequence). Trimming cost V 2 bases and J 10 bases; bases outside gene matches: 9. There are 15 residues in the CDR3. CDR3 in amino acids: CAWSSLGTSGTPQYF. Written as DNA, the CDR3 is TGTGCCTGGAGTTCCCTAGGGACTAGCGGGACCCCGCAGTATTTT.

The chain uses TRBV12-5 and TRBJ2-7, with TRBD2 as a possible D gene (7 bases). Germline loops: CDR1 LGHNT, CDR2 FRNRAP. V was shortened by 0 bases and J by 2 bases, with 14 bases between the two germline ends. The length of the CDR3 is 16 residues. CDR3 loop: CASGLVNQGTTYEQYF. The CDR3 nucleotides are TGTGCTAGTGGTTTGGTAAACCAGGGGACTACCTACGAGCAGTACTTC.

The chain recombines TRBV14 with TRBJ2-2; 8 bases agree with TRBD1. The V and J ends lost 1 base and 5 bases, in that order; junction bases with no gene match: 12. CDR3 size: 18 residues. Looked up from germline, CDR1 is SGHDN and CDR2 is FVKESK. CDR3 residues: CASSQVVGRGRGTGELFF. CDR3 DNA: TGTGCCAGCAGCCAAGTTGTTGGCAGGGGGCGAGGAACCGGGGAGCTGTTTTTT.

The V and J genes are TRBV29-1 and TRBJ1-1, with no clear D. This CDR3 contains 12 residues. V was cut by 1 base and J by 11 bases, with 14 bases left in between. The germline CDR1 and CDR2 sequences are SQVTM and ANQGSEA. The CDR3 nucleotides are TGCAGCGTTGAAGGGAAAACCTCCAAGGCTTTCTTT. It is translated as CSVEGKTSKAFF.

This chain links TRBV4-2 with TRBJ1-5; TRBD1 is a possible D gene (6 bases). V was shortened by 2 bases and J by 4 bases, with 12 bases between the two germline ends. Germline V gives CDR1 LGHNA, CDR2 YNFKEQ. The CDR3 covers 15 residues. Here the CDR3 DNA reads TGTGCCAGCAGCCAAATCAGGGGCTCAAATCAGCCCCAGCATTTT. Protein sequence: CASSQIRGSNQPQHF.

This clone was detected only once. This sequence joins TRBV30 and TRBJ1-2; possibly TRBD1 for D (5 bases). CDR1 is GTSNPN, CDR2 SVGIG, per germline (reference sequence). With 1 base removed from V and 8 bases from J, the gap between germline ends came to 11 bases. This CDR3 is 12 amino acids long. CDR3 amino acids: CAWSEGVQGYTF. CDR3 sequence (DNA): TGTGCCTGGAGTGAAGGGGTCCAGGGCTACACCTTC. Full variable domain (outside the CDR3, taken from reference TRBV30 and TRBJ1-2): SQTIHQWPATLVQPVGSPLSLECTVEGTSNPNLYWYRQAAGRGLQLLFYSVGIGQISSEVPQNLSASRPQDRQFILSSKKLLLSDSGFYLCAWSEGVQGYTFGSGTRLTVV.

This clone appeared a few times. The chain carries TRBV7-9 and TRBJ2-1; D is uncertain. The germline V gene has CDR1 SEHNR and CDR2 FQNEAQ (reference sequence). This CDR3 is 11 amino acids long. Trimming stripped 1 base from V and 9 bases from J, with 4 bases between. This CDR3 is CASSLGVEQFF. CDR3 coding DNA: TGTGCCAGCAGCTTAGGAGTTGAGCAGTTCTTC. The entire variable domain, with the rest obtained from reference TRBV7-9 and TRBJ2-1, is as follows: DTGVSQNPRHKITKRGQNVTFRCDPISEHNRLYWYRQTLGQGPEFLTYFQNEAQLEKSRLLSDRFSAERPKGSFSTLEIQRTEQGDSAMYLCASSLGVEQFFGPGTRLTVL.

There are a few counts of this clone. This rearrangement joins TRBV7-9 to TRBJ2-1; possible D gene TRBD2, 6 bases. Germline CDR1 is SEHNR and CDR2 is FQNEAQ (reference sequence). The CDR3 spans 12 residues. The germline V and J ends were trimmed by 4 bases and 10 bases, with 11 bases remaining between them. The CDR3 DNA follows: TGTGCCAGCAGCTACGAGCGGGTCGAGCAGTTCTTC. This gives the protein CASSYERVEQFF.

The rearrangement uses TRBV2 and TRBJ1-5; D unresolved. CDR1 SNHLY and CDR2 FYNNEI come from the germline V gene. The length of the CDR3 is 14 residues. The V end was cut by 6 bases, the J end by 0 bases, with 9 bases between. The CDR3 DNA reads as TGTGCCAGCAGCCCGCTGGTTAGCAATCAGCCCCAGCATTTT. Amino acid sequence: CASSPLVSNQPQHF.

The CDR3 protein is CASQLNTGELFF. In DNA form, the CDR3 reads TGTGCCAGCCAACTGAACACCGGGGAGCTGTTTTTT. The chain uses TRBV11-2 and TRBJ2-2; the D is unclear. The CDR3 has 12 amino acids. Trimming stripped 8 bases from V and 1 base from J, with 5 bases between. In germline, CDR1 is SGHAT, CDR2 FQNNGV.

The CDR3 DNA reads TGCAGTGCTAGCGCGGGACCTGAAGCTTTCTTT. Translated: CSASAGPEAFF. The J gene is TRBJ1-1, the V gene TRBV20-1, with D perhaps matching TRBD1 (5 bases). There are 11 residues in the CDR3. Germline V CDR1 and CDR2: DFQATT, SNEGSKA (reference sequence). The V end lost 3 bases, the J end lost 6 bases, and 8 bases lay between the germline ends.

The table lists this clone with a few counts. V gene TRBV29-1 combines with J gene TRBJ1-2, with a weak D call TRBD1 (5 bases). Germline assignment: CDR1 SQVTM and CDR2 ANQGSEA. The CDR3 contains 12 residues. The V end was cut by 7 bases, the J end by 5 bases, with 14 bases between. The CDR3 DNA is TGCAGCGCTTACGGGACGGAGTATGGCTACACCTTC. Its translation is CSAYGTEYGYTF.

The chain recombines TRBV11-2 with TRBJ2-7; tentative D call: TRBD2 (5 bases). The germline CDR1 and CDR2 sequences are SGHAT and FQNNGV. The V end was cut by 2 bases, the J end by 0 bases, with 23 bases between. The CDR3 is 19 amino acids. For the CDR3, the DNA is TGTGCCAGCAGCTTAAACCCCCGGGAAACTATATACTTCTCCTACGAGCAGTACTTC. Protein: CASSLNPRETIYFSYEQYF.